This T cell receptor (beta chain) is from a study of shared clonotypes between healthy human individuals. Regarding the study as a whole: Richness estimates generally favored naive over memory subsets. Rarefaction gave evidence that sorted-subset sequencing remained incomplete despite large depth. It was observed that approximately 5% of naive CD4 clonotypes were shared across several donors.

The repertoire was sequenced with immunoSEQ multiplex PCR; TCRdb's copy has only in-frame clones and lacks some. Of roughly 2.6 million clones detected, approximately 90% appear once; the ten largest clones hold 0.14%. The junction had 14 bases not matched to a gene; V was cut back by 3 bases and J by 4 bases. The CDR3 totals 17 residues. Germline-derived CDR1 and CDR2 are SGDLS and YYNGEE. This clone was detected only a few times. Its target is unknown. Sequenced material: naive CD4+ T cells sorted from blood. Specified subset: CD45RA+ positively selected. V gene TRBV9 combines with J gene TRBJ1-1; 8 nucleotides line up with TRBD1. This sequence was found in a man between 18 and 35 years old in good health. CDR3 bases: TGTGCCAGCAGCGGGGCGGGGACAGGCGCTTTTGGCACTGAAGCTTTCTTT. Translation: CASSGAGTGAFGTEAFF.